What follows are 4 T cell receptor beta chains derived from one specimen sequenced in a study of tumor and adjacent non-tumor tissue in lung cancer. No cell sorting was done before RNA was extracted from the tissue. Three rounds of nested PCR, following a modified ARM-PCR protocol, produced the TCRbeta library. TCRdb processed the multiplex PCR reads anew with MiXCR; each CDR3 protein has one entry. Among tens of thousands of distinct CDR3 sequences listed, 67% were seen once. Input material: lung tumor tissue. The receptors originated from a man in his sixties with non-small cell lung cancer.

This chain links TRBV5-1 with TRBJ2-7; no definite D call. Looked up from germline, CDR1 is SGHRS and CDR2 is YFSETQ. The ends were cut back, 4 bases at V and 5 bases at J, with 19 bases in the middle. The CDR3 contains 15 residues. The CDR3 sequence: CASSIPTWATDEQYF. In DNA form, the CDR3 reads TGCGCCAGCAGCATACCAACCTGGGCCACGGACGAGCAGTACTTC.

Only one count was recorded for this clonotype. Because the CDR3 is missing its conserved closing phenylalanine or tryptophan, this is likely a read error. This chain joins TRBV11-2 and TRBJ2-5; possibly TRBD2 for D (6 bases). CDR1 is SGHAT, CDR2 FQNNGV, per germline. The CDR3 spans 15 residues. CDR3 sequence reads: CARSLGGSVLETQYL. The CDR3, as DNA: TGTGCCAGGAGCTTAGGAGGGTCGGTCCTAGAGACCCAGTACTTA.

Comments on this clonotype: Germline and junction disagree at one end, which may indicate a read error. The V gene is TRBV11-3, the J gene TRBJ2-7, with 10 nucleotides matching TRBD2. Germline CDR1 SGHNT, CDR2 YENEEA. CDR3 length: 15 residues. CDR3 loop: CVSSLRAGGNYEQYF. CDR3 nucleotide sequence: TGTGTCAGCAGCCTCAGAGCGGGAGGGAACTACGAGCAGTACTTC.

This clonotype is categorized as large (0.1 to 1%). This chain uses TRBV20-1 with TRBJ1-1; weak D call: TRBD1 (6 bases). Trimming took 0 bases from V and 1 from J, leaving 12 bases between them. The germline V gene encodes CDR1 DFQATT and CDR2 SNEGSKA (reference sequence). CDR3 size: 15 residues. The CDR3 DNA reads TGCAGTGCTAGAGATTGGCAGGGGACGAACACTGAAGCTTTCTTT. As protein: CSARDWQGTNTEAFF.